This TCR beta chain stems from a study of T-cell memory formation after mild COVID-19. A single record per CDR3 protein comes from TCRdb applying MiXCR to the 5' RACE reads. The table lists about 200,000 distinct CDR3 sequences, roughly 10% of them singletons. The CDR3 is 13 amino acids. Germline lookup yields CDR1 SGHTA and CDR2 FQGNSA. Trimming stripped 1 base from V and 6 bases from J, with 9 bases between. The sequence derives from a man in his late teens or twenties who had mild COVID-19 (a few samples of this study predate the infection). Cell type and time point are not known. The chain couples TRBV7-2 to TRBJ1-2; D call uncertain. Source material: PBMCs or a T cell subset sorted from them (not recorded which). CDR3 coding DNA: TGTGCCAGCAGCTTAGGGAGGGAGCATGGCTACACCTTC. Residues: CASSLGREHGYTF.